The T cell receptor (beta chain) described here comes from a study of shared T cell receptors in the human thymus. Assay used: immunoSEQ multiplex PCR; TCRdb lists only in-frame clones, some missing. The sample has more than 300,000 clones; just under 95% are singletons. The germline CDR1 and CDR2 sequences are LNHNV and YYDKDF (reference sequence). The V gene lost 0 bases and the J gene lost 5 bases, with 10 bases spanning the gap. The CDR3 sequence is 14 residues long. This clone was found once. V is TRBV15 and J is TRBJ2-5, with unresolved D. The sample taken for sequencing was thymocytes. The TCR originated in a human donor. CDR3 region: CATSRDVGWETQYF. CDR3 DNA: TGTGCCACCAGCAGAGATGTCGGGTGGGAGACCCAGTACTTC.